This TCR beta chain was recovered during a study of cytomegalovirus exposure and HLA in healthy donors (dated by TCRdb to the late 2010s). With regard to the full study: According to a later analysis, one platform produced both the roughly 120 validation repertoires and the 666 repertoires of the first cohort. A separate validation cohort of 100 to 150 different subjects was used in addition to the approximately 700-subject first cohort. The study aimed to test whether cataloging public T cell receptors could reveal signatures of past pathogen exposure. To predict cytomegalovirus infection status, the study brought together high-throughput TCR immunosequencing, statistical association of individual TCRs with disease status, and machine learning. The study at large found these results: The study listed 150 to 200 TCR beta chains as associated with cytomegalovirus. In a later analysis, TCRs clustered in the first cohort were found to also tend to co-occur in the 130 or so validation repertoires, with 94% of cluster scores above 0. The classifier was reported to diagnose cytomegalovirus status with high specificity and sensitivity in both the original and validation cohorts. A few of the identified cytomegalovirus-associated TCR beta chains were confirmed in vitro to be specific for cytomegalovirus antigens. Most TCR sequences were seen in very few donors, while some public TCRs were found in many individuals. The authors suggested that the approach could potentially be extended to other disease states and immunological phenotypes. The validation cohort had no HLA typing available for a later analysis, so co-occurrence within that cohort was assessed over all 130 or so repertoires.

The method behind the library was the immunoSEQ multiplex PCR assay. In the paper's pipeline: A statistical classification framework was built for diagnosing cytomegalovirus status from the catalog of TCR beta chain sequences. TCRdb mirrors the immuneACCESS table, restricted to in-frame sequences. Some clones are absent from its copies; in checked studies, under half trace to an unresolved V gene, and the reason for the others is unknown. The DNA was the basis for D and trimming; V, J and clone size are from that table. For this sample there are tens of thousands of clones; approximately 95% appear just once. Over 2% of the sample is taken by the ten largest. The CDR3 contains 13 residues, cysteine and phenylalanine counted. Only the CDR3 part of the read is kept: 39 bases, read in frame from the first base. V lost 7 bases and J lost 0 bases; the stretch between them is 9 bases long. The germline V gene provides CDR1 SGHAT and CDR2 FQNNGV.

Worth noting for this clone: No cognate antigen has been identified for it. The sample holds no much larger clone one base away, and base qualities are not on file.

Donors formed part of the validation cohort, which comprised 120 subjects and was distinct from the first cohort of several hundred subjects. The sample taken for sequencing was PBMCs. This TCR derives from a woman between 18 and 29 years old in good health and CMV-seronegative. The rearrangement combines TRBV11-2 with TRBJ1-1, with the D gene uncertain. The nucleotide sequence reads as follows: TGTGCCAGCATCCGGACTGTGAACACTGAAGCTTTCTTT. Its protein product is CASIRTVNTEAFF.